This is a list of T cell receptor beta chains from one sample in a study of T cell changes during pregnancy in multiple sclerosis. The table came from immunoSEQ multiplex PCR; TCRdb's copy has only in-frame clones and leaves some out. The data contain 35,000 to 55,000 clones, approximately 90% of them seen just once; the ten biggest clones take up over 5%. The input for sequencing was CD8+ T cells from peripheral blood mononuclear cells, taken after pregnancy. The receptor set was obtained from a female donor in good health, enrolled as a control in a pregnancy study. Each CDR3 is given with its conserved first and last residue. Each record gives: clone size, V gene, J gene, D gene, CDR3 protein, CDR3 DNA. The D gene is left open where the match is weak. Expanded clones are given a class, and other clones once, few, many or no size at all.

abundance: NA; v_gene: TRBV7-2; j_gene: TRBJ2-7; d_gene: NA; CDR3aa: CASSSMDNYEQYF; CDR3nt: TGTGCCAGCAGCTCAATGGACAACTACGAGCAGTACTTC
abundance: once; v_gene: TRBV6-4; j_gene: TRBJ1-1; d_gene: NA; CDR3aa: CASSDSFGNTEAFF; CDR3nt: TGTGCCAGCAGTGACTCGTTCGGGAACACTGAAGCTTTCTTT
abundance: NA; v_gene: TRBV9; j_gene: TRBJ2-7; d_gene: NA; CDR3aa: CASSVDATYEQYF; CDR3nt: TGTGCCAGCAGCGTTGATGCAACCTACGAGCAGTACTTC
abundance: NA; v_gene: TRBV7-8; j_gene: TRBJ1-2; d_gene: NA; CDR3aa: CASSPTDPRDFGYTF; CDR3nt: TGTGCCAGCAGCCCGACGGACCCGAGGGACTTTGGCTACACCTTC
abundance: once; v_gene: TRBV10-3; j_gene: TRBJ1-1; d_gene: NA; CDR3aa: CAISVRGTEAFF; CDR3nt: TGTGCCATCAGTGTTAGGGGTACTGAAGCTTTCTTT
abundance: NA; v_gene: TRBV10-3; j_gene: TRBJ1-2; d_gene: NA; CDR3aa: CAIRPTGFDSYTF; CDR3nt: TGTGCCATCAGGCCGACAGGCTTCGATTCCTACACCTTC
abundance: NA; v_gene: TRBV5-8; j_gene: TRBJ2-7; d_gene: TRBD2; CDR3aa: CASSLGRGAFYEQYF; CDR3nt: TGTGCCAGCAGCTTGGGGCGGGGGGCTTTCTACGAGCAGTACTTC
abundance: NA; v_gene: TRBV27; j_gene: TRBJ1-1; d_gene: NA; CDR3aa: CASSLLGREAFF; CDR3nt: TGTGCCAGCAGCCTCCTGGGCAGAGAAGCTTTCTTT
abundance: NA; v_gene: TRBV5-6; j_gene: TRBJ2-5; d_gene: TRBD2; CDR3aa: CASSLEGGGAFETQYF; CDR3nt: TGTGCCAGCAGCTTGGAGGGCGGGGGGGCCTTTGAGACCCAGTACTTC
abundance: once; v_gene: TRBV9; j_gene: TRBJ2-2; d_gene: TRBD1; CDR3aa: CASSLAVAGQGATGELFF; CDR3nt: TGTGCCAGCAGCCTCGCGGTTGCGGGACAGGGGGCAACCGGGGAGCTGTTTTTT
abundance: NA; v_gene: TRBV7-3; j_gene: TRBJ2-1; d_gene: TRBD1; CDR3aa: CASSLGDREPYNEQFF; CDR3nt: TGTGCCAGCAGCTTAGGGGACAGGGAGCCCTACAATGAGCAGTTCTTC
abundance: NA; v_gene: TRBV27; j_gene: TRBJ1-2; d_gene: TRBD1; CDR3aa: CASSAGQYYNYGYTF; CDR3nt: TGTGCCAGCAGCGCGGGACAGTATTATAACTATGGCTACACCTTC
abundance: few; v_gene: TRBV4-3; j_gene: TRBJ1-2; d_gene: NA; CDR3aa: CASSQKLQGSYGYTF; CDR3nt: TGCGCCAGCAGCCAAAAGTTACAGGGTAGCTATGGCTACACCTTC
abundance: NA; v_gene: TRBV5-8; j_gene: TRBJ2-3; d_gene: NA; CDR3aa: CASSAAYTQYF; CDR3nt: TGTGCCAGCAGCGCGGCTTATACGCAGTATTTT
abundance: NA; v_gene: TRBV27; j_gene: TRBJ2-2; d_gene: TRBD2; CDR3aa: CASTPGGPTGELFF; CDR3nt: TGTGCCAGCACCCCGGGGGGGCCCACCGGGGAGCTGTTTTTT
abundance: NA; v_gene: TRBV18; j_gene: TRBJ2-3; d_gene: NA; CDR3aa: CASSPPAGTDTQYF; CDR3nt: TGTGCCAGCTCACCACCAGCGGGCACAGATACGCAGTATTTT
abundance: once; v_gene: TRBV6-5; j_gene: TRBJ1-6; d_gene: NA; CDR3aa: CASSWGEDSPLHF; CDR3nt: TGTGCCAGCAGCTGGGGGGAGGATTCACCCCTCCACTTT
abundance: NA; v_gene: TRBV15; j_gene: TRBJ2-7; d_gene: NA; CDR3aa: CATSRGAGEQYF; CDR3nt: TGTGCCACCAGCAGAGGGGCAGGCGAGCAGTACTTC
abundance: NA; v_gene: TRBV4-3; j_gene: TRBJ2-5; d_gene: TRBD2; CDR3aa: CASSQGTSGGETQYF; CDR3nt: TGCGCCAGCAGCCAAGGGACTTCGGGGGGAGAGACCCAGTACTTC
abundance: NA; v_gene: TRBV6-4; j_gene: TRBJ1-5; d_gene: TRBD1; CDR3aa: CASPHRGQGTPYSNQPQHF; CDR3nt: TGTGCCAGCCCTCACAGGGGACAGGGGACCCCTTATAGCAATCAGCCCCAGCATTTT
abundance: NA; v_gene: TRBV12-5; j_gene: TRBJ1-1; d_gene: NA; CDR3aa: CASGPGGHTEAFF; CDR3nt: TGTGCTAGTGGCCCGGGGGGCCACACTGAAGCTTTCTTT
abundance: NA; v_gene: TRBV14; j_gene: TRBJ2-7; d_gene: NA; CDR3aa: CASSQAPGGSDYEQYF; CDR3nt: TGTGCCAGCAGCCAAGCCCCCGGTGGTAGTGACTACGAGCAGTACTTC
abundance: NA; v_gene: TRBV4-1; j_gene: TRBJ2-5; d_gene: NA; CDR3aa: CASSQAQLKTQYF; CDR3nt: TGCGCCAGCAGCCAAGCACAGCTGAAGACCCAGTACTTC
abundance: NA; v_gene: TRBV11-2; j_gene: TRBJ2-2; d_gene: NA; CDR3aa: CASSPPSRTGELFF; CDR3nt: TGTGCCAGCAGCCCCCCTAGCCGTACCGGGGAGCTGTTTTTT
abundance: NA; v_gene: TRBV15; j_gene: TRBJ1-1; d_gene: NA; CDR3aa: CATSSLVNTEAFF; CDR3nt: TGTGCCACCAGCAGCCTAGTGAACACTGAAGCTTTCTTT
abundance: NA; v_gene: TRBV19; j_gene: TRBJ1-4; d_gene: NA; CDR3aa: CASSPGRQLNEKLFF; CDR3nt: TGTGCCAGTAGTCCTGGGAGGCAGCTTAATGAAAAACTGTTTTTT
abundance: few; v_gene: TRBV27; j_gene: TRBJ2-7; d_gene: TRBD2; CDR3aa: CASSTRLAGLYEQYF; CDR3nt: TGTGCCAGCAGTACCCGACTAGCGGGGTTATACGAGCAGTACTTC
abundance: NA; v_gene: TRBV7-9; j_gene: TRBJ2-7; d_gene: NA; CDR3aa: CASSPGAGEQYF; CDR3nt: TGTGCCAGCAGCCCAGGGGCGGGCGAGCAGTACTTC
abundance: NA; v_gene: TRBV28; j_gene: TRBJ2-2; d_gene: NA; CDR3aa: CASSLCLGQGNTGELFF; CDR3nt: TGTGCCAGCAGTTTATGTCTCGGCCAGGGGAACACCGGGGAGCTGTTTTTT
abundance: NA; v_gene: TRBV5-6; j_gene: TRBJ2-2; d_gene: TRBD1; CDR3aa: CASSNPGGAIPDTGELFF; CDR3nt: TGTGCCAGCAGCAACCCAGGGGGCGCAATCCCTGACACCGGGGAGCTGTTTTTT
abundance: NA; v_gene: TRBV2; j_gene: TRBJ2-1; d_gene: NA; CDR3aa: CASKVGGEQFF; CDR3nt: TGTGCCAGCAAAGTCGGCGGTGAGCAGTTCTTC
abundance: NA; v_gene: TRBV6-4; j_gene: TRBJ2-3; d_gene: TRBD1; CDR3aa: CASRGDRGDTDTQYF; CDR3nt: TGTGCCAGCAGGGGAGACAGGGGAGACACAGATACGCAGTATTTT
abundance: NA; v_gene: TRBV7-6; j_gene: TRBJ2-1; d_gene: NA; CDR3aa: CASSFGGGASYNEQFF; CDR3nt: TGTGCCAGCAGCTTTGGTGGGGGGGCTTCATACAATGAGCAGTTCTTC
abundance: NA; v_gene: TRBV27; j_gene: TRBJ1-6; d_gene: TRBD1; CDR3aa: CASTTGGNSPLHF; CDR3nt: TGTGCCAGCACGACAGGGGGTAATTCACCCCTCCACTTT
abundance: NA; v_gene: TRBV11-3; j_gene: TRBJ2-7; d_gene: TRBD1; CDR3aa: CASTSRRRTPTGVQYF; CDR3nt: TGTGCCAGCACCTCCCGAAGACGGACCCCCACAGGGGTTCAGTACTTC
abundance: NA; v_gene: TRBV28; j_gene: TRBJ2-5; d_gene: TRBD1; CDR3aa: CASSPGRDRVQETQYF; CDR3nt: TGTGCCAGCAGTCCCGGTAGGGACAGGGTCCAAGAGACCCAGTACTTC
abundance: NA; v_gene: TRBV18; j_gene: TRBJ1-1; d_gene: NA; CDR3aa: CASSPPQGTTEAFF; CDR3nt: TGTGCCAGCTCACCACCACAGGGAACGACTGAAGCTTTCTTT
abundance: NA; v_gene: TRBV9; j_gene: TRBJ1-1; d_gene: NA; CDR3aa: CASSPGTPRSGTEAFF; CDR3nt: TGTGCCAGCAGTCCCGGGACACCGAGGTCGGGCACTGAAGCTTTCTTT
abundance: NA; v_gene: TRBV4-3; j_gene: TRBJ2-3; d_gene: NA; CDR3aa: CASSQDGERGTDTQYF; CDR3nt: TGCGCCAGCAGCCAAGATGGGGAGCGGGGCACAGATACGCAGTATTTT
abundance: once; v_gene: TRBV6-5; j_gene: TRBJ1-6; d_gene: NA; CDR3aa: CASSYFTPYSPLHF; CDR3nt: TGTGCCAGCAGTTACTTCACTCCTTACTCGCCCCTCCACTTT
abundance: few; v_gene: TRBV4-3; j_gene: TRBJ1-5; d_gene: NA; CDR3aa: CASSQDRGDQPQHF; CDR3nt: TGCGCCAGCAGCCAAGATCGAGGAGATCAGCCCCAGCATTTT
abundance: NA; v_gene: TRBV5-6; j_gene: TRBJ1-5; d_gene: NA; CDR3aa: CASSLVYSNQPQHF; CDR3nt: TGTGCCAGCAGCTTGGTATATAGCAATCAGCCCCAGCATTTT
abundance: NA; v_gene: TRBV19; j_gene: TRBJ2-1; d_gene: NA; CDR3aa: CASSAGQRGYNEQFF; CDR3nt: TGTGCCAGTAGTGCGGGACAGAGGGGGTACAATGAGCAGTTCTTC
abundance: NA; v_gene: TRBV5-1; j_gene: TRBJ1-1; d_gene: NA; CDR3aa: CASSFGGMNTEAFF; CDR3nt: TGCGCCAGCAGCTTCGGGGGGATGAACACTGAAGCTTTCTTT
abundance: NA; v_gene: TRBV6-4; j_gene: TRBJ1-1; d_gene: NA; CDR3aa: CASSPTGNTEAFF; CDR3nt: TGTGCCAGCAGTCCTACAGGGAACACTGAAGCTTTCTTT
abundance: NA; v_gene: TRBV9; j_gene: TRBJ2-2; d_gene: TRBD2; CDR3aa: CASSPRLAGTGELFF; CDR3nt: TGTGCCAGCAGCCCCCGGCTAGCGGGGACCGGGGAGCTGTTTTTT
abundance: NA; v_gene: TRBV7-9; j_gene: TRBJ1-3; d_gene: TRBD1; CDR3aa: CASSARGQGAPGNTIYF; CDR3nt: TGTGCCAGCAGCGCCCGCGGACAGGGGGCTCCTGGAAACACCATATATTTT
abundance: NA; v_gene: TRBV7-2; j_gene: TRBJ2-7; d_gene: NA; CDR3aa: CASSLEQPYEQYF; CDR3nt: TGTGCCAGCAGCTTAGAACAGCCCTACGAGCAGTACTTC
abundance: NA; v_gene: TRBV4-3; j_gene: TRBJ2-7; d_gene: NA; CDR3aa: CASSQDPRYEQYF; CDR3nt: TGCGCCAGCAGCCAAGATCCGAGATACGAGCAGTACTTC
abundance: NA; v_gene: TRBV25-1; j_gene: TRBJ2-1; d_gene: NA; CDR3aa: CASVDSVSYNEQFF; CDR3nt: TGTGCCAGTGTGGACAGCGTGTCATACAATGAGCAGTTCTTC
abundance: NA; v_gene: TRBV9; j_gene: TRBJ2-5; d_gene: TRBD2; CDR3aa: CASSVSGGLQETQYF; CDR3nt: TGTGCCAGCAGCGTTAGCGGGGGGTTACAAGAGACCCAGTACTTC
abundance: NA; v_gene: TRBV11-2; j_gene: TRBJ2-4; d_gene: NA; CDR3aa: CASSLVSNIQYF; CDR3nt: TGTGCCAGCAGCTTAGTCTCCAACATTCAGTACTTC
abundance: NA; v_gene: TRBV2; j_gene: TRBJ2-5; d_gene: NA; CDR3aa: CASNPGGAYEETQYF; CDR3nt: TGTGCCAGCAATCCGGGTGGAGCGTACGAAGAGACCCAGTACTTC
abundance: NA; v_gene: TRBV27; j_gene: TRBJ2-7; d_gene: TRBD1; CDR3aa: CASSDRVSYEQYF; CDR3nt: TGTGCCAGCAGCGACAGGGTTTCGTACGAGCAGTACTTC
abundance: NA; v_gene: TRBV6-5; j_gene: TRBJ1-2; d_gene: NA; CDR3aa: CASSRTVGHHGYTF; CDR3nt: TGTGCCAGCAGTCGGACAGTTGGGCACCATGGCTACACCTTC